This TCR beta chain was obtained from a study of T cell responses to AZD1222 COVID-19 vaccine. Study-wide results and limits: Every sample of the repertoires postdated the peak T cell response. Donors, mostly white British, included more females; clonal diversity was possibly underestimated. A reported finding is that nearly half of spike-specific TCRs target unmutated variant regions. The study identified only six AZD1222 recipients as seropositive at baseline.

To note about this clone: The target antigen is unknown.

Generated by immunoSEQ multiplex PCR, the TCRdb table keeps only in-frame clones and is missing some. The data show 98,000 or so clones, 70% to 85% seen once. V lost 6 bases, J lost 7 bases, and 19 bases lay in between. This CDR3 contains 15 residues. Germline lookup yields CDR1 KGHSH and CDR2 LQKENI. This TCR came from an adult who received the AZD1222 COVID-19 vaccine. The sample consisted of peripheral blood, taken 28 days after the second AZD1222 dose. The V and J genes are TRBV18 and TRBJ2-1, with D tentatively TRBD1 or TRBD2 (5 bases each). The CDR3 region has the DNA TGTGCCAGCTCCCCCCAGGGAAGTTCGGGGAATGAGCAGTTCTTC. This gives the protein CASSPQGSSGNEQFF.